The clone carrying this T cell receptor beta chain was observed a handful of times. This record belongs to a study of cytomegalovirus exposure and HLA in healthy donors. The CDR3 runs to 15 residues. Germline CDR1 SEHNR, CDR2 FQNEAQ (reference sequence). V gave up 5 bases and J gave up 0 bases, with 13 bases separating them. The PCR contained 60 Vbeta and 13 Jbeta primers. Only in-frame clones appear in the TCRdb table, and some are missing; sequencing was by immunoSEQ multiplex PCR. The sample has about 150,000 clones, 72% seen once. This sequence originates from a man aged 35 to 55 in good health and CMV-seronegative. Input material: PBMCs. This rearrangement joins TRBV7-9 to TRBJ1-2; possible D gene TRBD1, 6 bases. The CDR3 region has the DNA TGTGCCAGCAGCCAGGACAGCCCATCTAACTATGGCTACACCTTC. It encodes CASSQDSPSNYGYTF.